The source of this T cell receptor beta chain is a study of blood T cells in healthy people across ages. The study's findings and limits: With donor CMV status unknown, expanded clonotype changes were possibly confounded. Both naive CD4+ cell counts and diversity were greater in long-lived donors than in aged donors.

A second 7 to 11 cycle PCR used barcoded and J-beta primers. TCRdb analysed the 5' RACE reads with MiXCR anew, one entry per CDR3 protein. The data show hundreds of thousands of distinct CDR3 sequences, with around 48% seen just once and around a third held by the top ten. Regarding this clonotype: The antigen is undetermined.

The length of the CDR3 is 17 residues. The germline gives CDR1 SEHNR, CDR2 FQNEAQ (reference sequence). V gave up 4 bases and J gave up 5 bases; unmatched junction bases: 6. The V gene is TRBV7-9, the J gene TRBJ2-2; 14 bases line up with TRBD2. The TCR sequence derives from a woman aged 60 to 75 in good health. Sequenced input: blood. The CDR3 is CASSCGTSGSMTGELFF. CDR3 coding DNA: TGTGCCAGCAGCTGCGGGACTAGCGGGAGTATGACCGGGGAGCTGTTTTTT.